Presented here are 24 T cell receptor beta chains from one specimen sequenced in a study of tumor-infiltrating lymphocytes in glioblastoma multiforme. TCRB libraries came from RNA via three nested multiplex PCR rounds. TCRdb redid the calling of the multiplex PCR reads with MiXCR, one entry per CDR3 protein. The table includes about 15,000 distinct CDR3 sequences, 65% to 85% detected once. The sequenced sample consisted of brain tumor tissue. The receptors were gathered from a male donor with glioblastoma.

This clonotype was observed a handful of times. This chain joins TRBV20-1 and TRBJ2-3; D ambiguous. V lost 2 bases and J lost 4, with 13 bases in between. The CDR3 length is 14 residues. Germline CDR1 is DFQATT and CDR2 is SNEGSKA (reference sequence). CDR3 sequence: CSARLPDGSDTQYF. The CDR3 coding sequence is TGCAGTGCTAGACTACCCGACGGCTCAGATACGCAGTATTTT.

Comments on this clonotype: A junction end diverges from the germline sequence, so it may reflect a read error. V and J are TRBV20-1 and TRBJ2-1, with 9 nucleotides matching TRBD2. The CDR3 totals 16 residues. Germline V gene lookup returns CDR1 DFQATT and CDR2 SNEGSKA (reference sequence). CDR3 coding DNA: TGCAGTGCTAGAGGGGCTAGCGGGGTCCTCTACAATGAGCAACTCTTC. Protein: CSARGASGVLYNEQLF.

Turning to this clonotype: Without the conserved terminal phenylalanine or tryptophan, this CDR3 likely stems from a read error. This chain connects TRBV20-1 to TRBJ2-5, with TRBD1 matching 9 bases. The junction had 11 bases not matched to a gene; V was cut back by 0 bases and J by 6 bases. The CDR3 covers 16 residues. The V gene's germline CDR1 is DFQATT and CDR2 SNEGSKA (reference sequence). This CDR3 reads CSARDGTGCVRKTQYL. Here the CDR3 DNA reads TGCAGTGCTAGAGACGGGACAGGGTGTGTTCGAAAGACCCAGTACTTA.

Concerning this clonotype itself: Compared with germline, one end of the junction differs, possibly owing to a read error. This chain links TRBV4-1 with TRBJ2-7, with D unclear. The CDR3 is 13 amino acids. Germline values: CDR1 MGHRA, CDR2 YSYEKL. CDR3 DNA sequence: TGCGCCAGCAGTCAAGAAATGGGTTGGGAGCAGTACTTC. It codes for CASSQEMGWEQYF.

Note on this clonotype: One junction end does not reproduce the germline sequence, and a read error may be involved. This chain joins TRBV20-1 and TRBJ2-7; a weak D match, TRBD2 (5 bases). The germline V gene encodes CDR1 DFQATT and CDR2 SNEGSKA (reference sequence). The CDR3 loop spans 14 amino acids. The CDR3 sequence: CGARALVGVREQYF. The CDR3 DNA reads TGCGGTGCTAGGGCACTAGTGGGAGTTCGCGAGCAGTACTTC.

The gene calls are TRBV11-1 and TRBJ2-7; 8 positions match TRBD1. The CDR3 length is 14 residues. Germline assignment: CDR1 SGHAT and CDR2 FQDESV (reference sequence). Trimming took 5 bases from V and 8 from J; bases not matched to a gene: 11. CDR3: CASSQGRTGNQQYF. For the CDR3, the DNA is TGTGCCAGCAGCCAAGGACGGACAGGGAACCAGCAGTACTTC.

In the case of this clonotype: A read error may account for a junction end that differs from germline. V usage is TRBV20-1 and J usage is TRBJ1-6; D remains unclear. Germline lookup yields CDR1 DFQATT and CDR2 SNEGSKA (reference sequence). This CDR3 contains 15 residues. The CDR3 region is CCARARDSVNSPLHF. The CDR3 nucleotides read TGCTGTGCTAGAGCGCGGGATTCCGTGAATTCACCCCTCCACTTT.

By share of the sample, this clonotype is medium-sized. The chain joins TRBV4-1 to TRBJ1-1; the D is unclear. CDR1 and CDR2 from the germline V gene are MGHRA and YSYEKL. Trimming took off 0 bases at V and 1 base at J, with 9 bases between the two ends. The CDR3 length is 15 residues. CDR3 sequence: CASSQDPGANTEAFF. DNA for the CDR3: TGCGCCAGCAGCCAAGACCCAGGAGCGAACACTGAAGCTTTCTTT.

The J gene is TRBJ1-1, the V gene TRBV12-3 or TRBV12-4; 9 nucleotides agree with TRBD1. J was trimmed by 1 base and V by 3 bases; bases with no gene match: 0. This CDR3 region has 14 residues. The CDR3 DNA follows: TGTGCCAGCAGTTTGACAGGGGGGAACACTGAAGCTTTCTTT. This codes for CASSLTGGNTEAFF.

As to this clonotype: This could be a read error, since a much larger clone is one nucleotide away. The CDR3 carries no conserved terminal phenylalanine or tryptophan, so it likely arises from a read error. V and J are TRBV12-3 or TRBV12-4 and TRBJ1-6, with a tentative D call TRBD1 (6 bases). Trimming removed 4 bases at V and 6 bases at J, with 13 bases between. The CDR3 is made up of 15 amino acids. CDR3 sequence reads: CASSSRTDFNSPLHS. CDR3 sequence (DNA): TGTGCCAGCAGTTCTAGGACAGATTTTAATTCACCCCTCCACTCT.

As for this clonotype: The conserved final phenylalanine or tryptophan is absent from the CDR3, which likely points to a read error. The DNA is omitted, as the CDR3 cannot be located on it reliably, and the CDR3 follows TCRdb's listing. The V and J genes are TRBV5-4 and TRBJ2-2; the table calls TRBD2, which could not be checked here. 16 amino acids form the CDR3, both terminal residues included. Germline loops: CDR1 SGHNT, CDR2 YYREEE (reference sequence). This chain's CDR3 is CASSFPLAGDTGELVL.

The chain combines TRBV6-5 with TRBJ2-1, with D perhaps TRBD2 (5 bases). CDR3 length equals 17 residues. Deletions cut 0 bases from V and 0 bases from J, with 12 bases between. CDR1 is MNHEY and CDR2 is SVGAGI in the germline V gene. In DNA, the CDR3 is TGTGCCAGCAGTTACTCGTATCGGGGAAGCTCCTACAATGAGCAGTTCTTC. Amino acids: CASSYSYRGSSYNEQFF.

This chain connects TRBV20-1 to TRBJ2-5, with TRBD2 matching 9 bases. J lost 0 bases, V lost 1 base, and 6 bases had no gene match. The germline CDR1 and CDR2 sequences are DFQATT and SNEGSKA (reference sequence). The CDR3 extends over 16 amino acids. CDR3 sequence: CSARGLAGSYQETQYF. CDR3 sequence (DNA): TGCAGTGCTAGAGGGCTAGCGGGATCGTACCAAGAGACCCAGTACTTC.

The chain couples TRBV20-1 to TRBJ1-2; D is unclear. The CDR3 runs 12 residues. Germline V gives CDR1 DFQATT, CDR2 SNEGSKA (reference sequence). The CDR3 reads CNATPLNYGYTF. The CDR3 DNA sequence: TGCAATGCCACGCCCCTAAACTATGGCTACACCTTC.

This clonotype was seen ten or more times. The V and J genes are TRBV11-2 and TRBJ2-1, with 8 bases fitting TRBD1. Germline V CDR1 and CDR2: SGHAT, FQNNGV. Losses at the gene ends were 1 base for V and 9 bases for J; bases not matched to a gene: 8. The CDR3 has 15 amino acids. In DNA, the CDR3 is TGTGCCAGCAGCTTAGGGACAGGGTCATATTCTGAGCAGTTCTTC. Residues: CASSLGTGSYSEQFF.

A word on this clonotype: Relative to the germline gene, one junction end is altered; a read error may explain this. The chain uses TRBV11-2 and TRBJ1-1, with TRBD1 matching over 7 bases. The CDR3 is made up of 14 amino acids. Looked up from germline, CDR1 is SGHAT and CDR2 is FQNNGV. The CDR3 nucleotides read TGTGCCAGCAGCTGGAGACAGGGTGTCTCTGAAGCTCTCTTT. Its protein is CASSWRQGVSEALF.

This clonotype was observed a handful of times. The V and J genes are TRBV11-2 and TRBJ2-7; TRBD1 matches at 8 bases. The CDR3 contains 16 residues. V shed 5 bases and J 5 bases; nucleotides not matched to a gene: 14. CDR1 is SGHAT, CDR2 FQNNGV, per germline. The CDR3 DNA sequence: TGTGCCAGCAGCCCCTGGACAGGGAGAAATGTAGACGAGCAGTACTTC. Protein product: CASSPWTGRNVDEQYF.

On this clonotype: A much larger clone differs by one base, so this may be a read error. The V and J genes are TRBV20-1 and TRBJ2-4, with 10 positions matching TRBD1. CDR3 size: 19 residues. The V gene's germline CDR1 is DFQATT and CDR2 SNEGSKA (reference sequence). In nucleotides, the CDR3 is TGCAATGCTAGAGACCCGGACAGGGGGACTCGGAAAGCCGAAAACATTCAGTACTTC. Its translation: CNARDPDRGTRKAENIQYF.

Remarks on this clonotype: It may be a read error: a sequence one base away is much more abundant. This chain uses TRBV20-1 with TRBJ2-1; no clear D gene. The CDR3 covers 14 residues. Germline values: CDR1 DFQATT, CDR2 SNEGSKA (reference sequence). CDR3 DNA sequence: TGCAGTGCTAGAGATCGGGTCTCCTACAGTGAGCAGTTCTTC. It yields the protein CSARDRVSYSEQFF.

As concerns this clonotype: At one of its ends the junction is not consistent with the germline gene, which may arise from a read error. This sequence joins TRBV6-1 and TRBJ1-5, with a tentative D call TRBD1 (5 bases). Germline CDR1 MNHNS, CDR2 SASEGT. The CDR3 consists of 12 residues. This CDR3 reads CASSKGTQPQHF. The CDR3 DNA is TGTGCCAGCAGTAAAGGGACTCAGCCCCAGCATTTC.

Of note for this clonotype: The junction departs from germline at one end; a sequencing error may be responsible. The J gene is TRBJ2-2, the V gene TRBV11-2, with D possibly TRBD2 on 7 matching bases. Germline assignment: CDR1 SGHAT and CDR2 FQNNGV. The CDR3 is made up of 16 amino acids. The CDR3 sequence is CASSLGASGNTGGLYF. In DNA form, the CDR3 reads TGTGCCAGCAGCTTAGGCGCTAGCGGTAACACCGGGGGGCTGTATTTT.

Notes on this clonotype: The CDR3 end shows no conserved phenylalanine or tryptophan, and so a read error is likely. The genes are TRBV11-2 and TRBJ2-7, with TRBD2 matching 8 bases. CDR1 and CDR2 from the germline V gene are SGHAT and FQNNGV. This CDR3 spans 16 amino acids. The junction had 15 bases not matched to a gene; V was cut back by 11 bases and J by 0 bases. CDR3 protein: CAGSTNLAGNSYEQYL. In DNA, the CDR3 is TGTGCCGGGTCGACGAATTTAGCGGGAAACTCCTACGAGCAGTACTTA.

Remarks on this clonotype: Its ends do not fully match the called genes, so a read error is possible. The chain recombines TRBV11-2 with TRBJ2-1; a weak D match, TRBD2 (5 bases). Germline V gene data show CDR1 as SGHAT and CDR2 as FQNNGV. The CDR3 totals 16 residues. CDR3 coding DNA: TGTGCCAGAAGCTTTGTTAGGGAGTTCGCCTACAATGAGCAGTTCTTC. This sequence encodes CARSFVREFAYNEQFF.

The rearrangement joins TRBV20-1 to TRBJ2-7, with 12 bases matching TRBD2. This CDR3 spans 15 amino acids. Germline CDR1 is DFQATT and CDR2 is SNEGSKA (reference sequence). Trimming at V came to 2 bases and at J to 7 bases, leaving 9 bases not matched to a gene. Written as DNA, the CDR3 is TGCAGTGCTAGATGGCTAGCGGGAGGGTTGAAGGAGCAGTACTTC. Translation: CSARWLAGGLKEQYF.